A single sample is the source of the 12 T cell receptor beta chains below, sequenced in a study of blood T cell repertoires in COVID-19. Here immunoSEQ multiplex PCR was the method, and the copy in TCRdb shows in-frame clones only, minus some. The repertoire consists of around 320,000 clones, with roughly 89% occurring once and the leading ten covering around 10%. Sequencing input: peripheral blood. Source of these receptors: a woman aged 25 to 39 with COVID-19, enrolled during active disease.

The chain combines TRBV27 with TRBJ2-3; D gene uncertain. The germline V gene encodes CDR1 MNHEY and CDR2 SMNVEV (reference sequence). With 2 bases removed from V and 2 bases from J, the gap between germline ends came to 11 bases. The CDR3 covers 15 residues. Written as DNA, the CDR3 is TGTGCCAGCAGTTTAGTGGCACCCCACACAGATACGCAGTATTTT. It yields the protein CASSLVAPHTDTQYF.

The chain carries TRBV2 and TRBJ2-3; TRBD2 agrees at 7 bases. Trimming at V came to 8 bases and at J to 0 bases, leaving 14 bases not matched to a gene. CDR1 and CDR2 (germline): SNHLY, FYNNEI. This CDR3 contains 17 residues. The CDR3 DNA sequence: TGTGCCAGCGGGATTAGTGGGAGCGGGGTGAGCACAGATACGCAGTATTTT. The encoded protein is CASGISGSGVSTDTQYF.

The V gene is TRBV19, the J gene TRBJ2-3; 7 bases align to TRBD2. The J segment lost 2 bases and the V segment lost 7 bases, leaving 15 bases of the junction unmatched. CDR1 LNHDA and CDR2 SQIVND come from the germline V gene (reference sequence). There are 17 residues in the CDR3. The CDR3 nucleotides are TGTGCCAGTACCTCAGGTGGGAGCGGGGAACTCACAGATACGCAGTATTTT. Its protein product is CASTSGGSGELTDTQYF.

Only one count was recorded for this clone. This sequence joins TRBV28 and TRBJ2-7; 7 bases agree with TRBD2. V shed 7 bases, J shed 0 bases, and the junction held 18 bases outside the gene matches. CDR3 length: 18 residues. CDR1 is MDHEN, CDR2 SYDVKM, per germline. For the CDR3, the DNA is TGTGCCAGCACCCTCTTTCGTCTAGCGGTATCTAGCTCCTACGAGCAGTACTTC. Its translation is CASTLFRLAVSSSYEQYF.

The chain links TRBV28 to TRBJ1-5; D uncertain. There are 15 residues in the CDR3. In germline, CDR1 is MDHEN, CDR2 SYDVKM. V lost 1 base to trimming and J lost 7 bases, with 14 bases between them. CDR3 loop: CASSLLWEMEQPQHF. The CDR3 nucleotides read TGTGCCAGCAGTTTATTATGGGAGATGGAACAGCCCCAGCATTTT.

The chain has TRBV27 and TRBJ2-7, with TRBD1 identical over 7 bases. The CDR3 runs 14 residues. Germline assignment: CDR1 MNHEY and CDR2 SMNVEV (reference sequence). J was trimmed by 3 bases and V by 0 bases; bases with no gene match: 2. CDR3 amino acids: CASSLSPGGYEQYF. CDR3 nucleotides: TGTGCCAGCAGTTTATCCCCAGGGGGCTACGAGCAGTACTTC.

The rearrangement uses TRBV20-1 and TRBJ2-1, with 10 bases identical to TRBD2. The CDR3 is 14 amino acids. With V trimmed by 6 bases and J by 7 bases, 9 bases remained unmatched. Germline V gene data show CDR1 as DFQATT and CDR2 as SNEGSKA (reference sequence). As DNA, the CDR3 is TGCAGTGCCAGTCTAGCGGGGGCTGGGAATGAGCAGTTCTTC. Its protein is CSASLAGAGNEQFF.

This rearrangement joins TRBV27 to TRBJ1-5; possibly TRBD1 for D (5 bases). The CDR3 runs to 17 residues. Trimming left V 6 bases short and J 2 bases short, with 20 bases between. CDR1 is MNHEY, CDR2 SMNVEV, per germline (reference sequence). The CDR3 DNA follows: TGTGCCAGCAGCCCTCTGGCGGGGCGGTCTGGCAATCAGCCCCAGCATTTT. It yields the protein CASSPLAGRSGNQPQHF.

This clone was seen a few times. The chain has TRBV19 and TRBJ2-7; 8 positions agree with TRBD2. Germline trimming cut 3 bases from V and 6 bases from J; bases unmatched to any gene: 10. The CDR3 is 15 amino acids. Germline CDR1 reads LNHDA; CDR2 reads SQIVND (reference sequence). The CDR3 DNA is TGTGCCAGTAGTATGGGAATAGCGGGGAGAAGCGAGCAGTACTTC. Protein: CASSMGIAGRSEQYF.

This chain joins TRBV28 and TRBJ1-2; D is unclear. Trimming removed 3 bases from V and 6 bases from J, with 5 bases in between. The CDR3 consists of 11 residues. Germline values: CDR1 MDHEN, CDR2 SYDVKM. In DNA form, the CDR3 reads TGTGCCAGCAGTTTGGCGGATGGCTACACCTTC. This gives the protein CASSLADGYTF.

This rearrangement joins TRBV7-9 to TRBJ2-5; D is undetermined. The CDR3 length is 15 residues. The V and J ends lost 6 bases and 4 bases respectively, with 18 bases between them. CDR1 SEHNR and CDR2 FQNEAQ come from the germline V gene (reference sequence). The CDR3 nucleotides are TGTGCCAGCAGACTCGGAACAGCAGTGGGAGAGACCCAGTACTTC. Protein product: CASRLGTAVGETQYF. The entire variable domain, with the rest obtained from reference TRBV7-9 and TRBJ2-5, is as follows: DTGVSQNPRHKITKRGQNVTFRCDPISEHNRLYWYRQTLGQGPEFLTYFQNEAQLEKSRLLSDRFSAERPKGSFSTLEIQRTEQGDSAMYLCASRLGTAVGETQYFGPGTRLLVL.

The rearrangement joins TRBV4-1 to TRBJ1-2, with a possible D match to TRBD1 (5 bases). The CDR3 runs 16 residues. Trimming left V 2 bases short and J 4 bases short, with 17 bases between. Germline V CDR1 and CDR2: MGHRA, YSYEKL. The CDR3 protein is CASSQLQPGLPYGYTF. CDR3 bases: TGCGCCAGCAGCCAACTCCAACCGGGACTTCCCTATGGCTACACCTTC.